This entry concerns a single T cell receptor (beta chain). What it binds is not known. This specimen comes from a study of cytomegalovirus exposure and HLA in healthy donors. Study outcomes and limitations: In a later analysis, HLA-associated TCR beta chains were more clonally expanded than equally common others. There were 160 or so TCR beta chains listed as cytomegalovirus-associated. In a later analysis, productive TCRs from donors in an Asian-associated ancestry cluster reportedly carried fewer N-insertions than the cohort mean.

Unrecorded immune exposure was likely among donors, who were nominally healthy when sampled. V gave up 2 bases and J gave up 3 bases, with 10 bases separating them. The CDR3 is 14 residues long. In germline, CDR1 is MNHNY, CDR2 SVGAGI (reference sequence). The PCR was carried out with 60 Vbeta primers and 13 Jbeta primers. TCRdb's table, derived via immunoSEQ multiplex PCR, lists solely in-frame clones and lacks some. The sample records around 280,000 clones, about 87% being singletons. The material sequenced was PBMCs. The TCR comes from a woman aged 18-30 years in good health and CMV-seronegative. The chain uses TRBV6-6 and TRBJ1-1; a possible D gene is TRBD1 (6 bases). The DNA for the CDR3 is TGTGCCAGCAGTTACGGGGGCGGTTACACTGAAGCTTTCTTT. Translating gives CASSYGGGYTEAFF.